A single sample gave rise to the 29 T cell receptor beta chains below, sequenced in a study of OX40 agonist ivuxolimab in advanced cancers. The protocol was immunoSEQ multiplex PCR, while the TCRdb copy is restricted to in-frame clones and leaves out a portion. The sample lists just under 65,000 clones, about 90% occurring once. The sequences come from CD4+ or CD8+ T cells sorted from blood, collected in a trial of the OX40 agonist ivuxolimab. These receptors all come from an adult with an advanced solid tumor such as melanoma, head and neck, liver or kidney cancer.

The table lists this clone with a count of one. The rearrangement joins TRBV5-1 to TRBJ1-2; 8 positions agree with TRBD1. Germline CDR1 reads SGHRS; CDR2 reads YFSETQ. After removal of 4 bases from V and 1 base from J, the junction contained 3 bases not matched to a gene. The CDR3 extends over 14 amino acids. The CDR3 sequence is CASSPTGVNYGYTF. The CDR3 DNA follows: TGCGCCAGCAGCCCGACAGGGGTTAACTATGGCTACACCTTC.

This clone has just one count. The chain employs TRBV5-1 and TRBJ2-3; D is perhaps TRBD2 (6 bases). The CDR3 consists of 15 residues. Between the trimmed V and J ends, which lost 2 bases and 0 bases, there was a span of 10 bases. CDR1 SGHRS and CDR2 YFSETQ come from the germline V gene. Written as DNA, the CDR3 is TGCGCCAGCAGCTTTGAGCGGGTTAGCACAGATACGCAGTATTTT. It yields the protein CASSFERVSTDTQYF.

In this sample, this clone turned up once. CDR3 in amino acids: CAWAGTYSGNTIYF. DNA of the CDR3: TGTGCCTGGGCCGGGACCTACTCTGGAAACACCATATATTTT. J is TRBJ1-3 and V is TRBV30, with TRBD1 as a possible D gene (5 bases). CDR1 and CDR2 from the germline V gene are GTSNPN and SVGIG (reference sequence). The CDR3 is 14 residues long. Between the trimmed V and J ends, which lost 5 bases and 0 bases, there was a span of 11 bases.

The genes are TRBV7-8 and TRBJ1-6; 9 bases line up with TRBD1. The junction had 9 bases not matched to a gene; V was cut back by 5 bases and J by 7 bases. Germline lookup yields CDR1 SGHVS and CDR2 FQNEAQ. The CDR3 is made up of 16 amino acids. The CDR3 coding sequence is TGTGCCAGCAGCGCCAGTAGGACAGGGGAGAATTCACCCCTCCACTTT. It codes for CASSASRTGENSPLHF.

The sample holds one count of this clone. Other DNA sequences of this sample code for an identical CDR3. The V gene is TRBV6-5, the J gene TRBJ2-7; no clear D gene. CDR1 is MNHEY, CDR2 SVGAGI, per germline. The CDR3 totals 14 residues. Trimming cost V 0 bases and J 0 bases, with 6 bases left between them. This CDR3 reads CASSYSRSSYEQYF. The CDR3 region has the DNA TGTGCCAGCAGTTACTCACGGAGCTCCTACGAGCAGTACTTC.

V gene TRBV5-1 combines with J gene TRBJ2-2; possibly TRBD1 or TRBD2 for D (6 bases each). Germline V gene sequence: CDR1 SGHRS, CDR2 YFSETQ. The V end was cut by 2 bases, the J end by 1 base, with 9 bases between. The CDR3 runs to 15 residues. CDR3 in DNA: TGCGCCAGCAGCTTACAGGGACTGAACACCGGGGAGCTGTTTTTT. It is translated as CASSLQGLNTGELFF.

The chain employs TRBV27 and TRBJ2-7; 8 bases fit TRBD2. Germline V gene lookup returns CDR1 MNHEY and CDR2 SMNVEV (reference sequence). The CDR3 sequence is 14 residues long. Unmatched junction bases numbered 7, after V lost 3 bases and J lost 6 bases. CDR3 amino acids: CASSFLIAGSEQYF. CDR3 in DNA: TGTGCCAGCAGTTTTCTGATAGCGGGAAGCGAGCAGTACTTC.

The J gene is TRBJ1-2, the V gene TRBV2; no clear D gene. Deletions cut 5 bases from V and 7 bases from J, with 8 bases between. Germline V gene sequence: CDR1 SNHLY, CDR2 FYNNEI. The CDR3 spans 11 residues. The CDR3 nucleotides are TGTGCCAGCAGTCTCCCCTTTGGCTACACCTTC. It specifies CASSLPFGYTF.

This sequence joins TRBV7-9 and TRBJ2-7; D possibly corresponds to TRBD2 (6 bases). The ends were cut back, 0 bases at V and 6 bases at J, with 9 bases in the middle. This CDR3 spans 13 amino acids. CDR1 and CDR2 (germline): SEHNR, FQNEAQ (reference sequence). The DNA for the CDR3 is TGTGCCAGCAGCTTAGCGGGAGGAAGCGAGCAGTACTTC. This codes for CASSLAGGSEQYF.

The J gene is TRBJ1-2, the V gene TRBV5-1; D is undetermined. CDR1 is SGHRS, CDR2 YFSETQ, per germline. V lost 4 bases and J lost 2, with 15 bases in between. This CDR3 is 15 amino acids long. The CDR3 region has the DNA TGCGCCAGCAGCCCCGATTGGACGGAGAACTATGGCTACACCTTC. Its translation: CASSPDWTENYGYTF.

The chain links TRBV5-1 to TRBJ2-7, with D tentatively TRBD1 (5 bases). The germline V gene encodes CDR1 SGHRS and CDR2 YFSETQ. The CDR3 has 14 amino acids. The ends were cut back, 4 bases at V and 2 bases at J, with 13 bases in the middle. CDR3 coding DNA: TGCGCCAGCAGCGCGGCGCTAGGGGCCTACGAGCAGTACTTC. Its protein is CASSAALGAYEQYF.

The gene calls are TRBV28 and TRBJ1-4; D is perhaps TRBD1 (6 bases). Germline V CDR1 and CDR2: MDHEN, SYDVKM. V lost 8 bases and J 4 bases, leaving 20 bases between the germline ends. This CDR3 has 16 residues. The CDR3 DNA reads as TGTGCCAGCCGGTCGGGAGGGGGAATATTTAATGAAAAACTGTTTTTT. It yields the protein CASRSGGGIFNEKLFF.

A few counts support this clone. The chain has TRBV28 and TRBJ1-2; a possible D gene is TRBD1 (5 bases). This CDR3 spans 14 amino acids. The germline V gene has CDR1 MDHEN and CDR2 SYDVKM. V was clipped by 10 bases and J by 2 bases, with 17 bases between them. DNA of the CDR3: TGTGCCACCCTTTACAGGCAGGGCAACTATGGCTACACCTTC. This sequence encodes CATLYRQGNYGYTF.

This chain uses TRBV30 with TRBJ2-3, with D unclear. Trimming cost V 3 bases and J 2 bases, with 6 bases left between them. The length of the CDR3 is 12 residues. From germline, CDR1 is GTSNPN and CDR2 SVGIG (reference sequence). As DNA, the CDR3 is TGTGCCTGGAGGAGTTACACAGATACGCAGTATTTT. This encodes CAWRSYTDTQYF.

The chain has TRBV10-3 and TRBJ2-3, with TRBD2 matching 7 bases. The CDR3 spans 15 residues. CDR1 and CDR2 (germline): ENHRY, SYGVKD. Losses at the gene ends were 7 bases for V and 2 bases for J; bases not matched to a gene: 9. CDR3 bases: TGTGCCATCAAGAGTGGCGGGAGTCCCACAGATACGCAGTATTTT. This encodes CAIKSGGSPTDTQYF.

This sequence joins TRBV15 and TRBJ1-4, with D unclear. This CDR3 comprises 17 residues. Germline CDR1 reads LNHNV; CDR2 reads YYDKDF (reference sequence). V lost 3 bases, J lost 3 bases, and 17 bases lay in between. As DNA, the CDR3 is TGTGCCACCAGCAGTGGACTTCGGGCGCGGTCTAATGAAAAACTGTTTTTT. Protein sequence: CATSSGLRARSNEKLFF.

The count of this clone is one. CDR3 sequence: CASSPSGGGNEQFF. The CDR3 DNA is TGTGCCAGCAGTCCTAGCGGAGGGGGGAATGAGCAGTTCTTC. The chain is built from TRBV6-5 and TRBJ2-1; maybe TRBD2 (7 bases). Germline CDR1 and CDR2: MNHEY and SVGAGI. The length of the CDR3 is 14 residues. V was shortened by 5 bases and J by 7 bases, with 15 bases between the two germline ends.

This chain connects TRBV27 to TRBJ2-3, with TRBD2 matching over 10 bases. The CDR3 spans 15 residues. With V trimmed by 8 bases and J by 0 bases, 5 bases remained unmatched. Per germline, CDR1 MNHEY and CDR2 SMNVEV (reference sequence). CDR3 in DNA: TGTGCCAGCCGGACTAGCGGATATAGCACAGATACGCAGTATTTT. Amino acid sequence: CASRTSGYSTDTQYF.

The V and J genes are TRBV5-1 and TRBJ2-1; no definite D call. Germline V gives CDR1 SGHRS, CDR2 YFSETQ. This CDR3 has 15 residues. V was cut by 4 bases and J by 0 bases, with 11 bases left in between. CDR3 amino acids: CASSPRFSSYNEQFF. CDR3 DNA sequence: TGCGCCAGCAGCCCCAGATTCAGCTCCTACAATGAGCAGTTCTTC.

In DNA, the CDR3 is TGTGCCAGCAGCTGGAGACAGGGGACGGGGAACACTGAAGCTTTCTTT. This translates into CASSWRQGTGNTEAFF. The V gene is TRBV7-2, the J gene TRBJ1-1; 8 positions match TRBD1. Germline V gene lookup returns CDR1 SGHTA and CDR2 FQGNSA. V lost 4 bases to trimming and J lost 1 base; unmatched junction nucleotides: 8. CDR3 length equals 16 residues.

This clone was counted a single time. The chain has TRBV30 and TRBJ2-7; no definite D call. Germline V gene data show CDR1 as GTSNPN and CDR2 as SVGIG (reference sequence). The CDR3 extends over 13 amino acids. V dropped 6 bases and J dropped 6 bases, with 18 bases sitting between them. In nucleotides, the CDR3 is TGTGCCTGTGCCCCAAGCCCTGTCTCCGAGCAGTACTTC. It translates to CACAPSPVSEQYF.

This sequence joins TRBV11-2 and TRBJ2-7, with D hard to call. Deletions cut 1 base from V and 2 bases from J, with 3 bases between. From germline, CDR1 is SGHAT and CDR2 FQNNGV. The CDR3 has 12 amino acids. The CDR3 region has the DNA TGTGCCAGCAGCTTAGCGGCCTACGAGCAGTACTTC. This sequence encodes CASSLAAYEQYF.

The CDR3 DNA sequence: TGTGCCAGCATTCATTTCAGGACAGGGTTTTTT. It translates to CASIHFRTGFF. The rearrangement uses TRBV7-3 and TRBJ2-2; the match to TRBD1 covers 7 bases. Germline V gives CDR1 SGHTA, CDR2 FQGTGA. This CDR3 has 11 residues. Trimming cost V 7 bases and J 16 bases; bases outside gene matches: 9.

The V gene is TRBV7-2, the J gene TRBJ2-3; TRBD2 agrees at 8 bases. Germline lookup yields CDR1 SGHTA and CDR2 FQGNSA. This CDR3 spans 16 amino acids. With V trimmed by 5 bases and J by 1 base, 8 bases remained unmatched. DNA of the CDR3: TGTGCCAGCAGCCCCTTAGCGGGATGGGGCACAGATACGCAGTATTTT. Residues: CASSPLAGWGTDTQYF.

The chain employs TRBV14 and TRBJ2-1, with a possible D match to TRBD2 (6 bases). The CDR3 length is 16 residues. Trimming removed 0 bases at V and 9 bases at J, with 18 bases between. Germline CDR1 is SGHDN and CDR2 is FVKESK. CDR3 loop: CASSQDRDWRRGEQFF. The CDR3 bases are TGTGCCAGCAGCCAAGATAGGGACTGGCGAAGGGGTGAGCAGTTCTTC.

The chain combines TRBV5-1 with TRBJ2-1; TRBD2 is a possible D gene (6 bases). V was pared by 7 bases and J by 6 bases, with 17 bases between. The CDR3 sequence is 14 residues long. CDR1 and CDR2 (germline): SGHRS, YFSETQ. CDR3 sequence: CASQSQGGGNEQFF. The CDR3 bases are TGCGCCAGCCAAAGCCAGGGAGGTGGCAATGAGCAGTTCTTC.

The genes are TRBV29-1 and TRBJ1-2; perhaps TRBD1 as D (5 bases). From germline, CDR1 is SQVTM and CDR2 ANQGSEA. V dropped 3 bases and J dropped 8 bases, with 10 bases sitting between them. This CDR3 is built from 11 residues. CDR3 nucleotides: TGCAGCGTTGACCCCGGGGCGGGCTACACCTTC. It codes for CSVDPGAGYTF.

This clone showed up just a few times. The rearrangement links TRBV29-1 to TRBJ1-1, with 9 positions matching TRBD1. The CDR3 runs 13 residues. J lost 2 bases, V lost 5 bases, and 3 bases had no gene match. The V gene's germline CDR1 is SQVTM and CDR2 ANQGSEA. Here the CDR3 reads CSVSGQGNTEAFF. The CDR3, as DNA: TGCAGCGTTTCGGGACAGGGAAACACTGAAGCTTTCTTT.

The CDR3 coding sequence is TGTGCCACCCAGGGTAGCGGGAGATCCTACGAGCAGTACTTC. Translation: CATQGSGRSYEQYF. The rearrangement links TRBV6-6 to TRBJ2-7; 9 bases match TRBD2. The CDR3 has 14 residues. The J segment lost 1 base and the V segment lost 10 bases, leaving 8 bases of the junction unmatched. Germline assignment: CDR1 MNHNY and CDR2 SVGAGI (reference sequence).